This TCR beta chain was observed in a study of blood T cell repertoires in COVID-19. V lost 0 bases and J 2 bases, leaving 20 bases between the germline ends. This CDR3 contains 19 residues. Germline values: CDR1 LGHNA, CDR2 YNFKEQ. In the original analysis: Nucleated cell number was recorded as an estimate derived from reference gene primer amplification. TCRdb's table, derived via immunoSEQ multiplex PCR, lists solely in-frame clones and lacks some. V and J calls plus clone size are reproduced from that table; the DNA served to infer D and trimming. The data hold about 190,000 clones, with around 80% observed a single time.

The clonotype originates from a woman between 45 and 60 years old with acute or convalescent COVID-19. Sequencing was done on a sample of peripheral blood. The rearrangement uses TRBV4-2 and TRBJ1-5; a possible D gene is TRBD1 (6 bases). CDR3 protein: CASSQDLGQGNIRNQPQHF. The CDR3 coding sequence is TGTGCCAGCAGCCAAGATCTCGGCCAGGGGAATATACGCAATCAGCCCCAGCATTTT.